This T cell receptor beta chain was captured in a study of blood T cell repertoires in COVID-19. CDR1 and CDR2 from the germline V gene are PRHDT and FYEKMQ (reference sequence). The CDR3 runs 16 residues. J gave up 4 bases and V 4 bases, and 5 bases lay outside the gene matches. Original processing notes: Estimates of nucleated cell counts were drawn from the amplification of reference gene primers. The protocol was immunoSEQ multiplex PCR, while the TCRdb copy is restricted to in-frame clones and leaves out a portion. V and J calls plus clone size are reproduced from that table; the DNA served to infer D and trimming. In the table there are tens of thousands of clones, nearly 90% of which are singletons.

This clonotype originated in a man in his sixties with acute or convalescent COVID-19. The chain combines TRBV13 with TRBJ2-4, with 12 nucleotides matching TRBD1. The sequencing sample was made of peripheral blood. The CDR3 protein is CASSSGTGGLKNIQYF. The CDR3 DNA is TGTGCCAGCAGCTCCGGGACAGGGGGCTTAAAAAACATTCAGTACTTC. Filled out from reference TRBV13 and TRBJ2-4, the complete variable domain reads AAGVIQSPRHLIKEKRETATLKCYPIPRHDTVYWYQQGPGQDPQFLISFYEKMQSDKGSIPDRFSAQQFSDYHSELNMSSLELGDSALYFCASSSGTGGLKNIQYFGAGTRLSVL.